The following is a T cell receptor (beta chain) sequence with its context. Its antigen is not known. The data are from a study of T cell repertoires in cytomegalovirus infection. Whole-study context: Matching HLA type and CMV infection were both indicated by public TCR beta signatures.

TCRdb itself ran the reads through MiXCR, one entry per CDR3 protein. The sample has tens of thousands of distinct CDR3 sequences; about half are singletons. This CDR3 contains 14 residues. Germline-derived CDR1 and CDR2 are SGHVT and SQSDAQ. V lost 5 bases to trimming and J lost 2 bases; unmatched junction nucleotides: 4. The rearrangement uses TRBV7-4 and TRBJ2-7, with 9 bases fitting TRBD1. Material: CD8+ T cells from cultured PBMCs, obtained from culture after CMV antigen stimulation. The sequence was obtained from a human donor in good health (CMV status not recorded). Some clones in this sample may be carry-over from other donors' samples. CDR3 amino acids: CASSRGQGPYEQYF. The CDR3 bases are TGTGCCAGCAGCCGGGGACAGGGACCCTACGAGCAGTACTTC. The entire variable domain, with the rest obtained from reference TRBV7-4 and TRBJ2-7, is as follows: GAGVSQSPRYKVAKRGRDVALRCDSISGHVTLYWYRQTLGQGSEVLTYSQSDAQRDKSGRPSGRFSAERPERSVSTLKIQRTEQGDSAVYLCASSRGQGPYEQYFGPGTRLTVT.